This T cell receptor (beta chain) was sequenced during a study of T cells in women clearing cervical HPV infection. Study-wide results and limits: Repertoire richness, not evenness, was significantly elevated in CIN3+ cases versus controls. Each sample's T-cell count was unknown, possibly confounding richness.

Average input was around 1,100 ng genomic DNA for immunoSEQ TCR beta CDR3 amplification. Clones were read by immunoSEQ multiplex PCR, and TCRdb kept only the in-frame ones, dropping some. The sample's table shows approximately 28,000 clones. A note on this clone: Its antigen is not known. The read stops 3 residues short of the end of the CDR3; the missing end is completed from the germline J gene.

Germline CDR1 is SEHNR and CDR2 is FQNEAQ (reference sequence). The CDR3 spans 13 residues. V trimming: 1 base; J trimming: 8 bases; junction bases outside the gene matches: 1. HPV was found by MY09/MY11 PCR and dot-blot genotyping. This receptor was identified in a woman between 18 and 70 years old with a cervical HPV16 infection that either progressed to CIN3+ or cleared (not recorded which). This chain connects TRBV7-9 to TRBJ1-4; TRBD1 agrees at 7 bases. Sequencing used blood buffy coat. Partial CDR3 DNA: TGTGCCAGCAGCTTAGGGACAGGCGAAAAA. Protein product: CASSLGTGEK. The CDR3 reads in full as CASSLGTGEKLFF.